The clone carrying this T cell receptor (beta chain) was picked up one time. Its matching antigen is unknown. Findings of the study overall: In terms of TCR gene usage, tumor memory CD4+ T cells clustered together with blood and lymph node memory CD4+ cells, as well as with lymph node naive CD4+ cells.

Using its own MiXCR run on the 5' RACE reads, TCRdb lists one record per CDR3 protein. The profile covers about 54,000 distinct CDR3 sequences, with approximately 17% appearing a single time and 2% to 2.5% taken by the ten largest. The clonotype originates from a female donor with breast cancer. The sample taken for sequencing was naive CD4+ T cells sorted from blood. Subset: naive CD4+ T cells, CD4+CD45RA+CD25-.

CDR3 protein: CASSTRGGGTQYF. The CDR3 DNA sequence: TGTGCCAGTAGTACCAGGGGCGGCGGGACCCAGTACTTC. V usage is TRBV19 and J usage is TRBJ2-5; TRBD1 is a possible D gene (6 bases). Germline loops: CDR1 LNHDA, CDR2 SQIVND (reference sequence). The germline V and J ends were trimmed by 4 bases and 7 bases, with 13 bases remaining between them. The CDR3 sequence is 13 residues long.